One and the same sample provided the 23 T cell receptor beta chains below, sequenced in a study of CD8+CD57+ T cells in acquired aplastic anemia. Profiling of TCR beta VDJ combinations and CDR3 sequences used genomic DNA as template. One entry per CDR3 protein results from TCRdb running MiXCR on the reads. Of some 200,000 distinct CDR3 sequences listed, around 45% are singletons. Whoever was chosen for sequencing had shown CD8+CD57+ cell expansion by flow cytometry. The sample comprised sorted CD4+, CD8+, or CD8+CD57+ T cells (not recorded which) from PBMCs. The origin of the receptors is a human donor with aplastic anemia.

This clonotype was seen ten or more times. The chain couples TRBV3-1 to TRBJ2-3; the D is unclear. Trimming cost V 2 bases and J 7 bases, with 10 bases left between them. Germline loops: CDR1 LGHDT, CDR2 YNNKEL (reference sequence). The CDR3 consists of 13 residues. CDR3 residues: CASSQTRQNTQYF. In nucleotides, the CDR3 is TGTGCCAGCAGCCAAACGAGGCAGAATACGCAGTATTTT.

In this sample, this clonotype turned up many times. CDR3 residues: CASSLVAQETQYF. In DNA, the CDR3 is TGCGCCAGCAGCTTAGTCGCTCAGGAGACCCAGTACTTC. The chain employs TRBV5-1 and TRBJ2-5; D gene uncertain. Trimming left V 2 bases short and J 5 bases short, with 10 bases between. The CDR3 is 13 amino acids. Germline V gene lookup returns CDR1 SGHRS and CDR2 YFSETQ.

With respect to this clonotype: Because it lacks the conserved phenylalanine or tryptophan at the end, this CDR3 is likely a read error. The chain joins TRBV12-3 or TRBV12-4 to TRBJ1-1; D ambiguous. This CDR3 has 13 amino acids. V lost 3 bases, J lost 1 base, and 6 bases lay in between. The CDR3 bases are TGTGCCAGCAGTTTCAGCGAGAACACTGAAGCTTTCTTA. Translation gives CASSFSENTEAFL.

This chain uses TRBV11-2 with TRBJ2-7, with 10 positions matching TRBD1. The V gene end was trimmed by 3 bases and the J gene end by 2 bases; junction bases not matched to a gene: 7. This CDR3 region has 16 residues. CDR1 SGHAT and CDR2 FQNNGV come from the germline V gene. The CDR3 spells CASSFRTGTGAYEQYF. The CDR3 DNA is TGTGCCAGCAGCTTTCGTACCGGGACAGGGGCCTACGAGCAGTACTTC.

The chain is built from TRBV5-1 and TRBJ2-5; TRBD2 aligns across 10 bases. The CDR3 length is 14 residues. CDR1 is SGHRS, CDR2 YFSETQ, per germline. V lost 2 bases, J lost 8 bases, and 6 bases stayed unmatched. The CDR3 nucleotides read TGCGCCAGCAGCTTCCTAGCGGGAGTGGACACCCAGTACTTC. As protein: CASSFLAGVDTQYF.

This clonotype has more than one count but fewer than ten. The J gene is TRBJ1-5, the V gene TRBV19; TRBD1 might be the D (6 bases). CDR3 size: 15 residues. Germline CDR1 reads LNHDA; CDR2 reads SQIVND (reference sequence). The germline V and J ends were trimmed by 9 bases and 6 bases, with 21 bases remaining between them. CDR3 loop: CASTTYPGVRQPQHF. For the CDR3, the DNA is TGTGCCAGCACGACCTATCCAGGGGTGCGTCAGCCCCAGCATTTT.

Details on this clonotype: The CDR3 carries no conserved terminal phenylalanine or tryptophan, so it likely arises from a read error. The J gene is TRBJ2-3, the V gene TRBV2; D uncertain. CDR1 is SNHLY, CDR2 FYNNEI, per germline. V lost 7 bases and J 1 base, leaving 6 bases between the germline ends. CDR3 length equals 12 residues. The CDR3 DNA is TGTGCCAGCACTGACGGCACAGATACGCAGTATCTT. It encodes CASTDGTDTQYL.

This clonotype was seen only a few times. The rearrangement links TRBV15 to TRBJ2-5, with D tentatively TRBD2 (7 bases). This CDR3 contains 15 residues. Looked up from germline, CDR1 is LNHNV and CDR2 is YYDKDF (reference sequence). V dropped 6 bases and J dropped 3 bases, with 17 bases sitting between them. In DNA form, the CDR3 reads TGTGCCACCAGTACTCCGGGGGGCTTGAAAGAGACCCAGTACTTC. Translating gives CATSTPGGLKETQYF.

This clonotype was observed a handful of times. This chain links TRBV19 with TRBJ1-6; 10 positions match TRBD1. The CDR3 extends over 16 amino acids. Looked up from germline, CDR1 is LNHDA and CDR2 is SQIVND (reference sequence). The ends lost 5 bases at V and 10 bases at J; junction bases unmatched: 11. The CDR3 region has the DNA TGTGCCAGTAGTCCTATCGGGGGGACAGGGGAGTCACCCCTCCACTTT. Its protein product is CASSPIGGTGESPLHF.

Many counts were recorded for this clonotype. The genes are TRBV7-3 and TRBJ1-1, with D unclear. This CDR3 region has 15 residues. Germline CDR1 reads SGHTA; CDR2 reads FQGTGA. With 2 bases removed from V and 1 base from J, the gap between germline ends came to 11 bases. The CDR3 region has the DNA TGTGCCAGCAGCTTATCCCCCGCAGGGAACACTGAAGCTTTCTTT. The encoded protein is CASSLSPAGNTEAFF.

V is TRBV24-1 and J is TRBJ2-7; weak D call: TRBD1 (6 bases). Germline V gene sequence: CDR1 KGHDR, CDR2 SFDVKD. V was cut by 1 base and J by 6 bases, with 15 bases left in between. This CDR3 region has 15 residues. CDR3 amino acids: CATSDFGQGRSEQYF. For the CDR3, the DNA is TGTGCCACCAGTGATTTCGGGCAGGGGCGCAGCGAGCAGTACTTC.

This clonotype was recorded a few times. The chain links TRBV5-1 to TRBJ2-3, with TRBD2 matching over 14 bases. The ends lost 2 bases at V and 4 bases at J; junction bases unmatched: 6. The CDR3 length is 17 residues. Germline V gene data show CDR1 as SGHRS and CDR2 as YFSETQ. The CDR3 is CASSFGTSGRKSDTQYF. The CDR3 DNA is TGCGCCAGCAGCTTTGGGACTAGCGGGAGAAAGTCAGATACGCAGTATTTT.

This clonotype appeared many times. This chain joins TRBV20-1 and TRBJ1-1; 7 bases line up with TRBD1. Germline V gene sequence: CDR1 DFQATT, CDR2 SNEGSKA (reference sequence). The CDR3 contains 11 residues. After removal of 5 bases from V and 10 bases from J, the junction contained 7 bases not matched to a gene. DNA of the CDR3: TGCAGTGCTCTCCGACAGGGTGGAGCTTTCTTT. Its protein is CSALRQGGAFF.

J is TRBJ2-7 and V is TRBV5-6, with D perhaps being TRBD1 or TRBD2 (5 bases each). This CDR3 has 15 residues. Trimming pared 4 bases from V and 1 base from J, leaving 15 bases between. The germline V gene has CDR1 SGHDT and CDR2 YYEEEE. The CDR3 here is CASSPDGDPSYEQYF. The CDR3 bases are TGTGCCAGCAGCCCTGACGGGGACCCTTCCTACGAGCAGTACTTC.

This clonotype was counted between two and nine times. V usage is TRBV6-5 and J usage is TRBJ2-1; 10 nucleotides match TRBD2. This CDR3 region has 15 residues. CDR1 is MNHEY and CDR2 is SVGAGI in the germline V gene. V shed 2 bases, J shed 6 bases, and the junction held 4 bases outside the gene matches. The CDR3 bases are TGTGCCAGCAGTTACGGGACTAGCGCGGCCAATGAGCAGTTCTTC. Translating gives CASSYGTSAANEQFF.

Points on this clonotype: A read error may explain this, as a much larger clone is one base away. The chain is built from TRBV6-2 or TRBV6-3 and TRBJ2-7; 9 positions agree with TRBD1. The CDR3 loop spans 14 amino acids. Germline loops: CDR1 MNHEY, CDR2 SVGEGT. The CDR3 bases are TGTGTCAGCAGGCCTGGGACAGGGTTGGAAGAGCAGTACTTC. This sequence encodes CVSRPGTGLEEQYF.

The chain carries TRBV6-1 and TRBJ2-7; no firm D call. Trimming removed 6 bases at V and 2 bases at J, with 17 bases between. CDR1 is MNHNS and CDR2 is SASEGT in the germline V gene. The CDR3 sequence is 15 residues long. CDR3 sequence: CASRREAYGTYEQYF. Here the CDR3 DNA reads TGTGCCAGCAGGCGCGAGGCTTACGGAACCTACGAGCAGTACTTC.

The chain combines TRBV19 with TRBJ2-3; no reliable D call. V shed 6 bases and J shed 2 bases, with 12 bases lying between them. The V gene's germline CDR1 is LNHDA and CDR2 SQIVND (reference sequence). The CDR3 totals 14 residues. The CDR3 spells CASSGPADTDTQYF. The CDR3 coding sequence is TGTGCCAGTAGCGGTCCCGCCGACACAGATACGCAGTATTTT.

The chain joins TRBV12-5 to TRBJ2-1, with D unclear. The CDR3 is 13 residues long. Trimming stripped 3 bases from V and 4 bases from J, with 7 bases between. Germline V CDR1 and CDR2: LGHNT, FRNRAP. The CDR3 sequence is CASGFMGYNEQFF. In DNA form, the CDR3 reads TGTGCTAGTGGTTTTATGGGTTACAATGAGCAGTTCTTC.

The chain employs TRBV20-1 and TRBJ2-7; no clear D. Trimming shortened V by 3 bases and J by 4 bases, and 13 bases separated the two germline ends. Germline CDR1 DFQATT, CDR2 SNEGSKA (reference sequence). The CDR3 sequence is 13 residues long. Here the CDR3 reads CSARGILGYEQYF. DNA of the CDR3: TGCAGTGCTAGGGGGATCCTCGGGTACGAGCAGTACTTC.

The V call is TRBV6-5, the J call TRBJ2-3; perhaps TRBD2 as D (5 bases). The CDR3 spans 15 residues. The germline CDR1 and CDR2 sequences are MNHEY and SVGAGI. V was clipped by 0 bases and J by 0 bases, with 7 bases between them. The CDR3 spells CASSYSRGSTDTQYF. Here the CDR3 DNA reads TGTGCCAGCAGTTACTCACGGGGAAGCACAGATACGCAGTATTTT.

This clonotype was picked up a small number of times. The gene calls are TRBV27 and TRBJ1-2, with 8 bases that match TRBD1. In germline, CDR1 is MNHEY, CDR2 SMNVEV (reference sequence). This CDR3 contains 15 residues. After removal of 0 bases from V and 5 bases from J, the junction contained 5 bases not matched to a gene. The CDR3 nucleotides read TGTGCCAGCAGTTTATCGTCCAGGGGGCTGTATGGCTACACCTTC. This encodes CASSLSSRGLYGYTF.

The chain links TRBV20-1 to TRBJ2-7, with 8 bases matching TRBD2. The germline gives CDR1 DFQATT, CDR2 SNEGSKA (reference sequence). V shed 0 bases, J shed 0 bases, and the junction held 4 bases outside the gene matches. This CDR3 contains 15 residues. The CDR3 reads CSARDSRGASYEQYF. The CDR3 coding sequence is TGCAGTGCTAGAGACTCGCGGGGGGCCTCCTACGAGCAGTACTTC.